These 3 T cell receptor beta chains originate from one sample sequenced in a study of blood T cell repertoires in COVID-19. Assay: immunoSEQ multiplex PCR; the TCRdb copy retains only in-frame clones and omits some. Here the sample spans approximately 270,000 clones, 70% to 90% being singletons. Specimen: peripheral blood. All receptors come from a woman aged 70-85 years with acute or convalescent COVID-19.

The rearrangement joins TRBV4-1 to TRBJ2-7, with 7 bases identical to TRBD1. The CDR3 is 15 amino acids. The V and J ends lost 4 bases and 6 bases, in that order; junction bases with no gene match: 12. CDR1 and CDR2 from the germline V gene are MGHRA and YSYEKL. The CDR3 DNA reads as TGCGCCAGCAGCCCTGTACGACAGGGAAGGGGCGAGCAGTACTTC. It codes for CASSPVRQGRGEQYF.

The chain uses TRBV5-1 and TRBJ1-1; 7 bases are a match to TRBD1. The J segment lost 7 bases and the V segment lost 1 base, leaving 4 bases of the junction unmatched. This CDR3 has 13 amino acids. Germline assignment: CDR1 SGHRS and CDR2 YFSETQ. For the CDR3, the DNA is TGCGCCAGCAGCTTGCAGGGGGACGGTGAAGCTTTCTTT. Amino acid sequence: CASSLQGDGEAFF. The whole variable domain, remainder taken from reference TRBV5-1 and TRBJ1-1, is KAGVTQTPRYLIKTRGQQVTLSCSPISGHRSVSWYQQTPGQGLQFLFEYFSETQRNKGNFPGRFSGRQFSNSRSEMNVSTLELGDSALYLCASSLQGDGEAFFGQGTRLTVV.

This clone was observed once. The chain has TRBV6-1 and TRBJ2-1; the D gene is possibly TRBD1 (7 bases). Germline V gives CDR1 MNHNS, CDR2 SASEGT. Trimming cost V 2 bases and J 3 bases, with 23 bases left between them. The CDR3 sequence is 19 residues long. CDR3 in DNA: TGTGCCAGCAGTGAAAGGAGGGGAACAGGGGACGGTAACTACAATGAGCAGTTCTTC. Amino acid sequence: CASSERRGTGDGNYNEQFF.